A single T cell receptor (beta chain) is shown here with its context. Its cognate antigen is unknown. The data are from a study of cytomegalovirus exposure and HLA in healthy donors. Study as a whole: Sequencing of about 179 million T cells in an earlier analysis found some 100 million unique TCR beta sequences.

Findings and caveats of the study: It is likely that the observed cluster of highly shared sequence variants was a sequencing artifact. Published work reported that the classifier diagnosed cytomegalovirus status with high specificity and sensitivity.

The PCR made use of 60 Vbeta and 13 Jbeta primers. Assay: immunoSEQ multiplex PCR; the TCRdb copy retains only in-frame clones and omits some. The table has some 120,000 clones, 55% to 75% seen once. The CDR3 extends over 16 amino acids. Germline V gene lookup returns CDR1 MRHNA and CDR2 SNTAGT. Germline trimming cut 0 bases from V and 3 bases from J; bases unmatched to any gene: 3. The sequenced material came from PBMCs. This TCR was sampled from a woman aged 35 to 49 in good health and CMV-seropositive. The chain has TRBV6-4 and TRBJ2-1, with 9 nucleotides matching TRBD2. This chain's CDR3 is CASSDSAGGGYNEQFF. The DNA of the CDR3 is TGTGCCAGCAGTGACTCCGCGGGGGGGGGCTACAATGAGCAGTTCTTC.